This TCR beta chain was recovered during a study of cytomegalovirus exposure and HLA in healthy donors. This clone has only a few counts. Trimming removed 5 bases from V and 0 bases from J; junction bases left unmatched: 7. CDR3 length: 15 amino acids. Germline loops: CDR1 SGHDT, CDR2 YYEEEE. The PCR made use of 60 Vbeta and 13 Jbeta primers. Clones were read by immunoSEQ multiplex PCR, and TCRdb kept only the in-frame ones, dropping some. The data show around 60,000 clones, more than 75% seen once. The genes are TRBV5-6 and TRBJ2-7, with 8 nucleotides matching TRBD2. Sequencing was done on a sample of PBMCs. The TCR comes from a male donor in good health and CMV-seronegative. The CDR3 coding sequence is TGTGCCAGCAGTTCCGGACGGGGGGGCTCCTACGAGCAGTACTTC. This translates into CASSSGRGGSYEQYF.